This T cell receptor beta chain was sequenced during a study of cytomegalovirus exposure and HLA in healthy donors. Whole-study context: Among about 200 million T cells, an earlier analysis found roughly 100 million unique TCR beta sequences. Overall study results and limits: As a later analysis showed, a missense DCLRE1C variant was linked to trimming of TCR beta V- and J-genes.

CDR1 and CDR2 from the germline V gene are SNHLY and FYNNEI. The CDR3 is 13 residues long. J was trimmed by 6 bases and V by 6 bases; bases with no gene match: 4. 13 Jbeta primers and 60 Vbeta primers were used for the PCR. In the original workflow: Later, an analysis found roughly 80 million unique TCR beta chains, and 9.5 million to 11 million of these were shared. Some clones are missing from TCRdb's copy, which holds only in-frame ones; the method was immunoSEQ multiplex PCR. That table is the source of V, J and clone size, and D and trimming were worked out from the DNA. The sample contains over 150,000 clones, about four fifths of which appear only once. This clone was seen just once. Its target is not known.

Sequenced material: PBMCs. The clonotype comes from a woman in her forties or fifties in good health and CMV-seronegative. The genes are TRBV2 and TRBJ1-2, with TRBD1 matching over 10 bases. The CDR3 DNA follows: TGTGCCAGCAGAGGGGACAGGGGTAATGGCTACACCTTC. Its translation is CASRGDRGNGYTF. Filled out from reference TRBV2 and TRBJ1-2, the complete variable domain reads EPEVTQTPSHQVTQMGQEVILRCVPISNHLYFYWYRQILGQKVEFLVSFYNNEISEKSEIFDDQFSVERPDGSNFTLKIRSTKLEDSAMYFCASRGDRGNGYTFGSGTRLTVV.